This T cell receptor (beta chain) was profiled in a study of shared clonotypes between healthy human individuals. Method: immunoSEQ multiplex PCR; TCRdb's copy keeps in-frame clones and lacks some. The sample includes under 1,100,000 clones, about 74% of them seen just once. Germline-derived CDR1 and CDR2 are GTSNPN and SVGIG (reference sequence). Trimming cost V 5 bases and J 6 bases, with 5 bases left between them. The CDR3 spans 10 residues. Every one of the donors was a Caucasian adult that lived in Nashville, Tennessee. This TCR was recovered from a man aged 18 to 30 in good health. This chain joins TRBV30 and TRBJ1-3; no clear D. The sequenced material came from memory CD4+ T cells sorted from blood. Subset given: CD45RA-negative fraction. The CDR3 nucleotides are TGTGCCTGGGGGGAAAACACCATATATTTT. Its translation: CAWGENTIYF.